The 16 T cell receptor beta chains in this list originate from one sample, sequenced in a study of shared clonotypes between healthy human individuals. Assay: immunoSEQ multiplex PCR; the TCRdb copy retains only in-frame clones and omits some. The sample includes about 2 million clones, around 96% seen only once; the top ten take 1% to 1.5%. CD8 cells regarded as naive lacked CD45RO, were positively chosen for CCR7, and omitted terminally differentiated effector memory CD45RA+ cells. Input material: naive CD8+ T cells sorted from blood. The receptor source for this set is a man between 18 and 29 years old in good health.

The chain links TRBV2 to TRBJ2-5; 7 positions match TRBD2. With V trimmed by 10 bases and J by 6 bases, 14 bases remained unmatched. CDR1 is SNHLY, CDR2 FYNNEI, per germline. CDR3 length: 14 residues. In DNA, the CDR3 is TGTGCCAACCTGTGGGGGGGATCGGTTAAGACCCAGTACTTC. Residues: CANLWGGSVKTQYF.

The rearrangement uses TRBV2 and TRBJ2-2; D remains unclear. Trimming removed 5 bases from V and 9 bases from J, with 10 bases in between. The CDR3 loop spans 12 amino acids. Per germline, CDR1 SNHLY and CDR2 FYNNEI. Here the CDR3 DNA reads TGTGCCAGCAGTTTCGACGTAAGGGAGCTGTTTTTT. This sequence encodes CASSFDVRELFF.

Concerning this clone: This same CDR3 is encoded by further DNA sequences in the sample. V and J are TRBV19 and TRBJ1-2; tentatively, D is TRBD1 (5 bases). V was clipped by 3 bases and J by 8 bases, with 10 bases between them. Germline CDR1 is LNHDA and CDR2 is SQIVND (reference sequence). The CDR3 totals 12 residues. CDR3 DNA sequence: TGTGCCAGTAGTATTGGGGCAGGCGGCTACACCTTC. It encodes CASSIGAGGYTF.

This chain uses TRBV4-1 with TRBJ1-2; D is uncertain. Deletions cut 5 bases from V and 0 bases from J, with 10 bases between. CDR1 MGHRA and CDR2 YSYEKL come from the germline V gene. The CDR3 spans 14 residues. The CDR3 nucleotides are TGCGCCAGCAGCGGGTACGGAACTAACTATGGCTACACCTTC. Translated, it gives CASSGYGTNYGYTF.

The chain is built from TRBV27 and TRBJ2-5; the D gene is possibly TRBD2 (5 bases). Germline V gives CDR1 MNHEY, CDR2 SMNVEV (reference sequence). V lost 0 bases and J lost 5, with 16 bases in between. The CDR3 has 16 residues. The CDR3 coding sequence is TGTGCCAGCAGTTTATCGTGGGGAGAGAGGCCTGAGACCCAGTACTTC. As protein: CASSLSWGERPETQYF.

This chain links TRBV11-3 with TRBJ2-1; 13 nucleotides line up with TRBD2. CDR1 and CDR2 from the germline V gene are SGHNT and YENEEA. V gave up 3 bases and J gave up 6 bases; unmatched junction bases: 2. This CDR3 comprises 15 residues. CDR3 coding DNA: TGTGCCAGCAGCTTGGGACTAGCGGGAATCAATGAGCAGTTCTTC. Residues: CASSLGLAGINEQFF.

This clone was seen a few times. The chain uses TRBV21-1 and TRBJ1-5. TRBV21-1 is a documented pseudogene. The CDR3 is made up of 13 amino acids. The CDR3 sequence: CASSLQRDQPQHF. In nucleotides, the CDR3 is TGTGCCAGCTCCTTACAAAGGGATCAGCCCCAGCATTTT.

The CDR3 coding sequence is TGTGCCAGCAGCCGGACAGGCGGCAATCAGCCCCAGCATTTT. Encoded protein: CASSRTGGNQPQHF. V gene TRBV28 combines with J gene TRBJ1-5; 7 bases agree with TRBD1. CDR3 length: 14 amino acids. In germline, CDR1 is MDHEN, CDR2 SYDVKM. J lost 2 bases, V lost 6 bases, and 4 bases had no gene match. The whole variable domain, filled in from reference TRBV28 and TRBJ1-5, reads DVKVTQSSRYLVKRTGEKVFLECVQDMDHENMFWYRQDPGLGLRLIYFSYDVKMKEKGDIPEGYSVSREKKERFSLILESASTNQTSMYLCASSRTGGNQPQHFGDGTRLSIL.

About this clone: Different DNA sequences within this sample yield the same CDR3. The gene calls are TRBV27 and TRBJ2-1; 10 positions match TRBD2. Per the germline V gene, CDR1 is MNHEY and CDR2 is SMNVEV (reference sequence). V shed 3 bases, J shed 8 bases, and the junction held 4 bases outside the gene matches. The CDR3 length is 14 residues. CDR3 region: CASSFVAGGDEQFF. The CDR3 DNA reads as TGTGCCAGCAGTTTCGTAGCGGGAGGTGATGAGCAGTTCTTC.

This clone was seen once. Different DNA sequences within this sample yield the same CDR3. The chain carries TRBV30 and TRBJ2-7, with D possibly being TRBD2 (5 bases). Trimming pared 2 bases from V and 0 bases from J, leaving 8 bases between. Per the germline V gene, CDR1 is GTSNPN and CDR2 is SVGIG (reference sequence). The CDR3 covers 13 residues. CDR3 in DNA: TGTGCCTGGAGTAGCGGAGCCTCCTACGAGCAGTACTTC. Encoded protein: CAWSSGASYEQYF. The variable domain in full, completed from reference TRBV30 and TRBJ2-7, reads SQTIHQWPATLVQPVGSPLSLECTVEGTSNPNLYWYRQAAGRGLQLLFYSVGIGQISSEVPQNLSASRPQDRQFILSSKKLLLSDSGFYLCAWSSGASYEQYFGPGTRLTVT.

The chain joins TRBV27 to TRBJ1-4; 9 bases are shared with TRBD1. Germline values: CDR1 MNHEY, CDR2 SMNVEV (reference sequence). The CDR3 is made up of 15 amino acids. V dropped 3 bases and J dropped 4; count of bases not matched to a gene: 3. CDR3 residues: CASSFLGQGNEKLFF. Here the CDR3 DNA reads TGTGCCAGCAGTTTCCTGGGACAGGGTAATGAAAAACTGTTTTTT.

The genes are TRBV4-1 and TRBJ2-1; D is perhaps TRBD2 (6 bases). The germline gives CDR1 MGHRA, CDR2 YSYEKL. This CDR3 contains 15 residues. The V and J ends lost 4 bases and 6 bases respectively, with 16 bases between them. The CDR3 DNA sequence: TGCGCCAGCAGCCGAAAAATAGGGACTCCCAATGAGCAGTTCTTC. As protein: CASSRKIGTPNEQFF.

This chain uses TRBV7-9 with TRBJ2-7; 12 nucleotides line up with TRBD2. Germline V gives CDR1 SEHNR, CDR2 FQNEAQ (reference sequence). The CDR3 spans 15 residues. The V gene end was trimmed by 6 bases and the J gene end by 5 bases; junction bases not matched to a gene: 8. The CDR3 DNA reads TGTGCCAGCAGGGCCGGGACTAGCGGGTCCCACGAGCAGTACTTC. It encodes CASRAGTSGSHEQYF.

This chain joins TRBV6-5 and TRBJ2-7, with D unclear. Germline V gene data show CDR1 as MNHEY and CDR2 as SVGAGI. Trimming stripped 6 bases from V and 5 bases from J, with 11 bases between. The length of the CDR3 is 12 residues. Written as DNA, the CDR3 is TGTGCCAGCAGCTCCGGAGCCCACGAGCAGTACTTC. Amino acid sequence: CASSSGAHEQYF.

The rearrangement uses TRBV4-1 and TRBJ2-7, with D perhaps assigned TRBD1 or TRBD2 (6 bases each). Germline V CDR1 and CDR2: MGHRA, YSYEKL. V gave up 1 base and J gave up 7 bases, with 17 bases separating them. The CDR3 loop spans 15 amino acids. The CDR3 is CASSQVSGARQEQYF. In DNA, the CDR3 is TGCGCCAGCAGCCAAGTATCGGGGGCGAGGCAGGAGCAGTACTTC.

As regards this clone: The same CDR3 arises from other DNA sequences in this sample as well. The chain is built from TRBV28 and TRBJ1-1, with 7 bases matching TRBD1. With 5 bases clipped from V and 1 base from J, the junction kept 4 bases outside the gene matches. Germline V gene lookup returns CDR1 MDHEN and CDR2 SYDVKM. The CDR3 extends over 14 amino acids. The CDR3 protein is CASSPRTGNTEAFF. CDR3 sequence (DNA): TGTGCCAGCAGTCCCCGGACAGGGAACACTGAAGCTTTCTTT.